This T cell receptor beta chain was captured by sequencing in a study of cytomegalovirus exposure and HLA in healthy donors. As for the study in general: Of the donors genotyped, about 410 in all, less than 90% fell in the Caucasian-associated ancestry cluster. Study results and caveats: A previous analysis found most TCR beta V segments productive roughly 87% or roughly 30% of the time.

The PCR ran on 60 Vbeta and 13 Jbeta primers. The method was immunoSEQ multiplex PCR; TCRdb's version includes in-frame clones alone and lacks a portion of them. In all, the sample yields under 50,000 clones. About this clone itself: What it recognizes is unknown.

The CDR3 extends over 14 amino acids. CDR1 and CDR2 from the germline V gene are SNHLY and FYNNEI. V dropped 4 bases and J dropped 2 bases, with 8 bases sitting between them. This clonotype originated in a male donor in good health and CMV-seronegative. The chain couples TRBV2 to TRBJ2-2; a possible D gene is TRBD1 (5 bases). The source material was PBMCs. This chain's CDR3 is CASSADSNTGELFF. The CDR3 DNA follows: TGTGCCAGCAGTGCCGACAGTAACACCGGGGAGCTGTTTTTT.